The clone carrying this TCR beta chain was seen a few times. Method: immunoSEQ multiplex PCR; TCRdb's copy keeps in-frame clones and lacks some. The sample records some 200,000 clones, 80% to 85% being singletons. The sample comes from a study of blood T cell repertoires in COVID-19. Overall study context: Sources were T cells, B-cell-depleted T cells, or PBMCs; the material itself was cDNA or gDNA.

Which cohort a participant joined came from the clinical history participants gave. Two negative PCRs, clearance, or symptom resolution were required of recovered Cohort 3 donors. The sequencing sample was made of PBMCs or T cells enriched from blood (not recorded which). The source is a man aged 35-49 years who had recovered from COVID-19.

The CDR3 nucleotides read TGTGCCAGTACCCCGACGGGGGGCGCGTTTAACTATGGCTACACCTTC. Its translation is CASTPTGGAFNYGYTF. The rearrangement links TRBV19 to TRBJ1-2, with D maybe TRBD1 (6 bases). The V end was cut by 7 bases, the J end by 1 base, with 19 bases between. CDR1 and CDR2 from the germline V gene are LNHDA and SQIVND (reference sequence). This CDR3 has 16 residues.